This T cell receptor (beta chain) was documented in a study of cytotoxic CD8 clonotypes in ibrutinib-treated CLL. General study findings and limits: Clonality rose at ibrutinib response and fell back toward baseline at progression. Circulating CD8+ T-cell counts were tracked by baseline clonality, which exceeded that of age-matched healthy donors. Treatment saw public clonotypes, which were uncommon, either contract or stay stable.

Repertoires were generated with immunoSEQ multiplex PCR, while TCRdb's copy carries only in-frame clones and drops some. Here the sample spans fewer than 100,000 clones, roughly three quarters being singletons. In the case of this clone: Its antigen is undetermined.

Germline loops: CDR1 SGHRS, CDR2 YFSETQ. V lost 7 bases to trimming and J lost 6 bases, with 12 bases between them. This CDR3 contains 12 residues. Sequencing was performed on PBMCs, taken after 12 months of ibrutinib treatment. The clonotype comes from a human donor with chronic lymphocytic leukemia. The chain has TRBV5-1 and TRBJ2-3, with D possibly called TRBD1 or TRBD2 (6 bases each). The CDR3 loop is CASGGPVDTQYF. CDR3 coding DNA: TGCGCCAGCGGGGGGCCGGTGGATACGCAGTATTTT.